This T cell receptor (beta chain) was recorded in a study of T cell repertoires in cytomegalovirus infection. The study, taken as a whole, reports: Public TCR beta family frequency separated CMV-and-HLA carriers, including in an independent cohort.

Germline lookup yields CDR1 DFQATT and CDR2 SNEGSKA (reference sequence). The V gene lost 5 bases and the J gene lost 3 bases, with 9 bases spanning the gap. CDR3 length equals 12 residues. Using its own MiXCR run on the reads, TCRdb lists one record per CDR3 protein. This sample carries roughly 350,000 distinct CDR3 sequences, around a third of them seen once, and the ten largest clones take 13%. This clonotype showed up just a few times. The antigen remains unidentified. This TCR was sampled from a human donor in good health (CMV status not recorded). Some clones in this sample may be carry-over from other donors' samples. The chain recombines TRBV20-1 with TRBJ2-3, with D perhaps TRBD1 (6 bases). Sequencing used cultured PBMCs, obtained from culture after CMV antigen stimulation. The CDR3 DNA is TGCAGTGCTCCCACAGGGACAGATACGCAGTATTTT. It is translated as CSAPTGTDTQYF.